This T cell receptor (beta chain) is from a study of regulatory T cells in long-lasting Graves disease. HTBI primers from iRepertoire and Arm-PCR of CDR3 regions yielded the TCR beta libraries. One entry per CDR3 protein results from TCRdb running MiXCR on the multiplex PCR reads. The sample consists of about 470,000 distinct CDR3 sequences, about 22% of them appearing once. V lost 2 bases to trimming and J lost 7 bases, with 12 bases between them. CDR1 and CDR2 (germline): SGHTA, FQGTGA. The CDR3 is 13 residues long. Specified time point: persistent/refractory GD, antithyroid drugs over 5 years with positive TRAb. Generation of the TCR library employed RNA extracted from PBMCs. This clonotype was seen a few times.

The receptor comes from a female donor with Graves disease. Specimen: peripheral blood mononuclear cells (PBMCs), collected when the disease was refractory, from a patient treated with antithyroid drugs. The chain links TRBV7-3 to TRBJ2-7; TRBD1 or TRBD2 may be the D gene (5 bases each). CDR3 in amino acids: CASSLGTTSEQYF. CDR3 DNA: TGTGCCAGCAGCTTAGGGACGACGAGTGAGCAGTACTTC. The variable domain in full, with the rest retrieved from reference TRBV7-3 and TRBJ2-7, is GAGVSQTPSNKVTEKGKYVELRCDPISGHTALYWYRQSLGQGPEFLIYFQGTGAADDSGLPNDRFFAVRPEGSVSTLKIQRTERGDSAVYLCASSLGTTSEQYFGPGTRLTVT.